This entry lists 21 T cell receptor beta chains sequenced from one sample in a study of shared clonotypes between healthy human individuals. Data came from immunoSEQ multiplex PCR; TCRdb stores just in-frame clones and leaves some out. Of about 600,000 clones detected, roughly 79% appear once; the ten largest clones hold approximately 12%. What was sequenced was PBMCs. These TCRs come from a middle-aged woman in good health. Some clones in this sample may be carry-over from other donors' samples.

This CDR3 reads CASSKTFGPTYEQYF. DNA for the CDR3: TGTGCCAGCAGTAAGACCTTCGGACCCACCTACGAGCAGTACTTC. The rearrangement links TRBV6-5 to TRBJ2-7; D ambiguous. CDR3 length: 15 residues. Trimming left V 5 bases short and J 2 bases short, with 16 bases between. Germline-derived CDR1 and CDR2 are MNHEY and SVGAGI.

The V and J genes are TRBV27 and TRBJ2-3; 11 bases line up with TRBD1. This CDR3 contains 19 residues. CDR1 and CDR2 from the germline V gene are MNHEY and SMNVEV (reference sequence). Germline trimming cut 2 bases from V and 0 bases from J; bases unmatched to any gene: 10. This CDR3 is CASSLERSGTGGSTDTQYF. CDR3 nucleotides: TGTGCCAGCAGTTTAGAGCGGTCCGGGACAGGGGGGAGCACAGATACGCAGTATTTT.

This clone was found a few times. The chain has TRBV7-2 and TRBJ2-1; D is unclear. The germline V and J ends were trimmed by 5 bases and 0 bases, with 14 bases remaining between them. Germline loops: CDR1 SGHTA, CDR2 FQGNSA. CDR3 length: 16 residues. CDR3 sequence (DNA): TGTGCCAGCAGCCCCGCCGGATACTACTCCTACAATGAGCAGTTCTTC. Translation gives CASSPAGYYSYNEQFF.

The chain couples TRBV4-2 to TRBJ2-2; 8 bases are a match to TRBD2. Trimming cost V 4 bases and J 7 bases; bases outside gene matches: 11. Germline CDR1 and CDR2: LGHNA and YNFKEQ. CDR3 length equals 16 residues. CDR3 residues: CASSPRGGRMVGELFF. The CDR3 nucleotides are TGTGCCAGCAGCCCACGAGGCGGGAGGATGGTCGGGGAGCTGTTTTTT.

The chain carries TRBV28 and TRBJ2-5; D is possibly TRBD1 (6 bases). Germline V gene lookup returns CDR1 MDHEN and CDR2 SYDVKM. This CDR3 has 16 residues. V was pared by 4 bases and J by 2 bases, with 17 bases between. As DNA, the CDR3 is TGTGCCAGCAGTTCCCCATCCGGGACAACACAAGAGACCCAGTACTTC. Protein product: CASSSPSGTTQETQYF.

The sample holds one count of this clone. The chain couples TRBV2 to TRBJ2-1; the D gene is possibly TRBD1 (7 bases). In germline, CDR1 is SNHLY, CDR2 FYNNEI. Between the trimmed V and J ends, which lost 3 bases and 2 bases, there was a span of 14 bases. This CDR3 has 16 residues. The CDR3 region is CASSELRGATYNEQFF. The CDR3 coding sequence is TGTGCCAGCAGTGAGCTCAGGGGGGCGACCTACAATGAGCAGTTCTTC.

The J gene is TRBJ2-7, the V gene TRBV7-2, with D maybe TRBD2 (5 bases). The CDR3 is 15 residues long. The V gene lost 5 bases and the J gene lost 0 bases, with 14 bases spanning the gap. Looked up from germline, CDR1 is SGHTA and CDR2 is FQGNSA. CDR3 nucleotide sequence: TGTGCCAGCAGCATTTCGACTGGGAGCTCCTACGAGCAGTACTTC. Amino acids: CASSISTGSSYEQYF.

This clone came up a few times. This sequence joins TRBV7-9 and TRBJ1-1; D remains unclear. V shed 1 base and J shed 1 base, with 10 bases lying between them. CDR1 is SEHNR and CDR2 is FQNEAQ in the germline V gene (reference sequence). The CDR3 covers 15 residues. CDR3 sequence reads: CASSLGRSRNTEAFF. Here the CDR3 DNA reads TGTGCCAGCAGCTTAGGTCGGTCCAGGAACACTGAAGCTTTCTTT.

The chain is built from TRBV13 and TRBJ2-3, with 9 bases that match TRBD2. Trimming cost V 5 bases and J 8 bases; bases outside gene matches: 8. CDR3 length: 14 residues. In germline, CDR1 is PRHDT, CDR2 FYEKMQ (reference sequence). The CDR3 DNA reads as TGTGCCAGCAGCGTGGGCGGGAGGGCCTTTACGCAGTATTTT. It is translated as CASSVGGRAFTQYF.

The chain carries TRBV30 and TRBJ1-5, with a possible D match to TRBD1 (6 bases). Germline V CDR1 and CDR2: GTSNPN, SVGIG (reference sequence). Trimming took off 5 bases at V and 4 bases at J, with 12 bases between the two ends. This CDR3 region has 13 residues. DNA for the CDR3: TGTGCCTGGGGAGGGGGAGGGAATCAGCCCCAGCATTTT. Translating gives CAWGGGGNQPQHF.

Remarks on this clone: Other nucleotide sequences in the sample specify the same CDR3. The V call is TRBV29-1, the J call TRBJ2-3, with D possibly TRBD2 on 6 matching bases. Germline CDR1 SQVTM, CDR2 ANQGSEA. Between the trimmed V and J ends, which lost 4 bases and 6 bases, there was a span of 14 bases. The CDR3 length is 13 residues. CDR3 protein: CSVGRGEGDTQYF. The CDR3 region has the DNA TGCAGCGTTGGGAGGGGAGAGGGGGATACGCAGTATTTT.

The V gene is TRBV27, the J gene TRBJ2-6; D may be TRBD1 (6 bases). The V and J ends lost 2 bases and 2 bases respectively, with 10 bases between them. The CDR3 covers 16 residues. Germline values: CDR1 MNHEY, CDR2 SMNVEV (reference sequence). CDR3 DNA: TGTGCCAGCAGTTTAAACTCAGGGGCTGGGGCCAACGTCCTGACTTTC. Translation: CASSLNSGAGANVLTF.

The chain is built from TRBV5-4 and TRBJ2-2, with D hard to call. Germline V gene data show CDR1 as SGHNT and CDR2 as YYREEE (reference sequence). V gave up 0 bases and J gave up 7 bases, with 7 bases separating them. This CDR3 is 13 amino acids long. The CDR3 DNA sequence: TGTGCCAGCAGCTTGGATGGGGTCGGGGAGCTGTTTTTT. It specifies CASSLDGVGELFF.

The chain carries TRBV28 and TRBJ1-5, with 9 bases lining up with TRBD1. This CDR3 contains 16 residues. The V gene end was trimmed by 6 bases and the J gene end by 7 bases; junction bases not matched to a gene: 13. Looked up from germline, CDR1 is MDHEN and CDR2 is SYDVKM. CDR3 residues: CASSLVTGGQRQPQHF. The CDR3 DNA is TGTGCCAGCAGCCTAGTGACAGGGGGGCAACGGCAGCCCCAGCATTTT. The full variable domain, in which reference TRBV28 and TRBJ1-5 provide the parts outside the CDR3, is DVKVTQSSRYLVKRTGEKVFLECVQDMDHENMFWYRQDPGLGLRLIYFSYDVKMKEKGDIPEGYSVSREKKERFSLILESASTNQTSMYLCASSLVTGGQRQPQHFGDGTRLSIL.

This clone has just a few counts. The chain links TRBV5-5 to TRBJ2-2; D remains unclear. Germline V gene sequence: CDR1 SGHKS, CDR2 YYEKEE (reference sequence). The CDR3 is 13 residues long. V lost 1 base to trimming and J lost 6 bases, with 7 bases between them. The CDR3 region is CASSLFFSGELFF. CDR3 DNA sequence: TGTGCCAGCAGCTTGTTTTTTTCCGGGGAGCTGTTTTTT.

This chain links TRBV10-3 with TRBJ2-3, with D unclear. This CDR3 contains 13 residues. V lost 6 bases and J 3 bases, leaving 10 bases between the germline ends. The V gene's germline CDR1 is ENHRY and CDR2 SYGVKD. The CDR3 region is CAISAANTDTQYF. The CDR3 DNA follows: TGTGCCATCAGCGCCGCAAATACAGATACGCAGTATTTT.

CDR3 region: CASSLGRGLSNTGELFF. The CDR3 DNA follows: TGTGCCAGCAGCTTGGGGAGGGGATTGTCTAACACCGGGGAGCTGTTTTTT. The chain is built from TRBV7-2 and TRBJ2-2, with TRBD2 matching 7 bases. CDR1 is SGHTA, CDR2 FQGNSA, per germline. The V segment lost 3 bases and the J segment 2 bases; nucleotides outside the gene matches: 9. CDR3 length: 17 residues.

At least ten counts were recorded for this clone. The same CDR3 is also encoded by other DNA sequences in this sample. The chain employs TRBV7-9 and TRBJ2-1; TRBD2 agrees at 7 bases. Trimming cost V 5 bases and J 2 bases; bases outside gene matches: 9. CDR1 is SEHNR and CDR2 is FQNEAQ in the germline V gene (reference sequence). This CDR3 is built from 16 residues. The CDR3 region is CASSPRGGSAYNEQFF. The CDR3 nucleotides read TGTGCCAGCAGCCCAAGGGGCGGGAGCGCCTACAATGAGCAGTTCTTC.

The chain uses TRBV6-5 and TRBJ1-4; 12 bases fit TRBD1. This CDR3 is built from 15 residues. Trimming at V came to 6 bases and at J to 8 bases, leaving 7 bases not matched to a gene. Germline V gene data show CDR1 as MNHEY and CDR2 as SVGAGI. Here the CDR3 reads CASRGPGTGGEKLFF. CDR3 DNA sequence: TGTGCCAGCAGGGGACCCGGGACAGGGGGCGAAAAACTGTTTTTT.

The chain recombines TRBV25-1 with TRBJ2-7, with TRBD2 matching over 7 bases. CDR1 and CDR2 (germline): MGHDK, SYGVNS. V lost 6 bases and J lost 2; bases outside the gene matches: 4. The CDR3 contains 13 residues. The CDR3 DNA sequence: TGTGCCAGCAGCCGGGACTACACCTACGAGCAGTACTTC. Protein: CASSRDYTYEQYF.

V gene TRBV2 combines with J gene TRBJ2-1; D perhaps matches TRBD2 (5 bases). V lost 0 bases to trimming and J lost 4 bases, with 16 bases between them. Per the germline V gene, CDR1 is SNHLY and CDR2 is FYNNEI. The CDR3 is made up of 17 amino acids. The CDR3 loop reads CASSEAMGDPRYNEQFF. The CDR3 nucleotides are TGTGCCAGCAGTGAAGCCATGGGAGATCCGAGGTACAATGAGCAGTTCTTC.